These T cell receptor beta chains were read from a single sample in a study of OX40 agonist ivuxolimab in advanced cancers. Here immunoSEQ multiplex PCR was the method, and the copy in TCRdb shows in-frame clones only, minus some. Of just over 95,000 clones in the sample, 90% were seen once. Material: CD4+ or CD8+ T cells sorted from blood, obtained in a trial of the OX40 agonist ivuxolimab. The receptors originated from an adult with an advanced solid tumor such as melanoma, head and neck, liver or kidney cancer. Both conserved end residues are part of each CDR3. A D gene is named only where the DNA matches it firmly. Size tells how often a clone was seen (once, few, many) or the class of an expanded clone, and some rows leave it out.

clone_size: few
d_call: NA
j_call: TRBJ1-1
v_call: TRBV5-1
cdr3_aa: CASSLVSNTEAFF
cdr3_nt: TGCGCCAGCAGCTTGGTTAGCAACACTGAAGCTTTCTTT

clone_size: NA
d_call: TRBD2
j_call: TRBJ2-3
v_call: TRBV30
cdr3_aa: CAGGLAGGFTDTQYF
cdr3_nt: TGTGCCGGGGGACTAGCGGGGGGATTCACAGATACGCAGTATTTT

clone_size: NA
d_call: NA
j_call: TRBJ1-5
v_call: TRBV5-6
cdr3_aa: CASSFGGQSQPQHF
cdr3_nt: TGTGCCAGCAGCTTTGGGGGGCAGAGTCAGCCCCAGCATTTT

clone_size: NA
d_call: TRBD1
j_call: TRBJ2-7
v_call: TRBV5-1
cdr3_aa: CASSNGQGVSYEQYF
cdr3_nt: TGCGCCAGCAGTAACGGACAGGGGGTCTCCTACGAGCAGTACTTC

clone_size: NA
d_call: NA
j_call: TRBJ1-5
v_call: TRBV29-1
cdr3_aa: CSVANRGNQPQHF
cdr3_nt: TGCAGCGTAGCGAACCGGGGCAATCAGCCCCAGCATTTT

clone_size: NA
d_call: TRBD1
j_call: TRBJ1-5
v_call: TRBV19
cdr3_aa: CASSRSTGVNQPQHF
cdr3_nt: TGTGCCAGTAGTAGATCAACAGGGGTCAATCAGCCCCAGCATTTT

clone_size: once
d_call: TRBD1
j_call: TRBJ1-4
v_call: TRBV5-1
cdr3_aa: CASSSGQGGNEKLFF
cdr3_nt: TGCGCCAGCAGCTCAGGACAGGGGGGTAATGAAAAACTGTTTTTT

clone_size: NA
d_call: TRBD2
j_call: TRBJ2-5
v_call: TRBV5-1
cdr3_aa: CASSPREGETQYF
cdr3_nt: TGCGCCAGCAGCCCCAGGGAGGGAGAGACCCAGTACTTC

clone_size: NA
d_call: TRBD1
j_call: TRBJ2-5
v_call: TRBV7-9
cdr3_aa: CASSPVAGQGRRETQYF
cdr3_nt: TGTGCCAGCAGCCCAGTGGCGGGACAGGGCCGCAGAGAGACCCAGTACTTC

clone_size: NA
d_call: TRBD1
j_call: TRBJ1-3
v_call: TRBV5-1
cdr3_aa: CASSLRTGTNSGNTIYF
cdr3_nt: TGCGCCAGCAGCTTACGGACAGGGACCAACTCTGGAAACACCATATATTTT

clone_size: few
d_call: TRBD1
j_call: TRBJ2-5
v_call: TRBV6-5
cdr3_aa: CATTTGIGRETQYF
cdr3_nt: TGTGCCACCACGACAGGGATTGGTAGAGAGACCCAGTACTTC

clone_size: NA
d_call: NA
j_call: TRBJ2-3
v_call: TRBV28
cdr3_aa: CASSPPWGITDTQYF
cdr3_nt: TGTGCCAGCAGCCCGCCTTGGGGGATCACAGATACGCAGTATTTT

clone_size: NA
d_call: NA
j_call: TRBJ2-2
v_call: TRBV30
cdr3_aa: CAWERRAMVDTGELFF
cdr3_nt: TGTGCCTGGGAAAGGAGGGCCATGGTTGACACCGGGGAGCTGTTTTTT

clone_size: NA
d_call: NA
j_call: TRBJ2-2
v_call: TRBV6-5
cdr3_aa: CASRPTGAGELFF
cdr3_nt: TGTGCCAGCAGACCGACAGGTGCCGGGGAGCTGTTTTTT

clone_size: NA
d_call: NA
j_call: TRBJ2-7
v_call: TRBV6-6
cdr3_aa: CASSGKGLFHEQYF
cdr3_nt: TGTGCCAGCAGTGGAAAGGGACTTTTTCACGAGCAGTACTTC

clone_size: NA
d_call: NA
j_call: TRBJ2-2
v_call: TRBV5-6
cdr3_aa: CASSLGSGRSTGELFF
cdr3_nt: TGTGCCAGCAGCTTGGGATCAGGGCGTTCCACCGGGGAGCTGTTTTTT

clone_size: once
d_call: TRBD2
j_call: TRBJ2-7
v_call: TRBV6-1
cdr3_aa: CASSLSGRAYEQYF
cdr3_nt: TGTGCCAGCAGTCTTAGCGGGAGGGCCTACGAGCAGTACTTC

clone_size: NA
d_call: NA
j_call: TRBJ1-6
v_call: TRBV14
cdr3_aa: CASSQETANSPLHF
cdr3_nt: TGTGCCAGCAGCCAAGAGACGGCAAATTCACCCCTCCACTTT

clone_size: NA
d_call: NA
j_call: TRBJ1-6
v_call: TRBV18
cdr3_aa: CASSPDSINSPLHF
cdr3_nt: TGTGCCAGCTCACCGGACAGTATAAATTCACCCCTCCACTTT

clone_size: NA
d_call: TRBD1
j_call: TRBJ2-5
v_call: TRBV5-1
cdr3_aa: CASSLGTGFEQETQYF
cdr3_nt: TGCGCCAGCAGCTTGGGGACAGGGTTTGAGCAAGAGACCCAGTACTTC